The T cell receptor beta chain described here comes from a study of cytomegalovirus exposure and HLA in healthy donors. A single count supports this clone. The primer mix had 60 Vbeta and 13 Jbeta primers. Measured with immunoSEQ multiplex PCR; TCRdb has only the in-frame clones, and not every one. The sample has approximately 190,000 clones, about 85% seen once; the top ten hold 3.5% to 4%. The germline V gene has CDR1 LGHNA and CDR2 YSLEER. J lost 4 bases, V lost 1 base, and 1 base had no gene match. This CDR3 comprises 13 residues. The chain recombines TRBV4-3 with TRBJ2-7; 7 positions match TRBD2. The TCR was taken from a man in his fifties or sixties in good health and CMV-seronegative. Sequenced input: PBMCs. CDR3: CASSQGGGYEQYF. The CDR3 coding sequence is TGCGCCAGCAGCCAAGGGGGAGGGTACGAGCAGTACTTC.